Each of the 27 T cell receptor beta chains below was sequenced from the same sample in a study of shared clonotypes between healthy human individuals. Here immunoSEQ multiplex PCR was the method, and the copy in TCRdb shows in-frame clones only, minus some. The profile shows around 2.3 million clones, nearly 97% of them singletons. The sequenced material came from naive CD4+ T cells sorted from blood. Subset: CD45RA+ positively selected. The receptor set was obtained from a young man in good health.

This rearrangement joins TRBV18 to TRBJ2-2; D unclear. The CDR3 spans 17 residues. V was shortened by 3 bases and J by 0 bases, with 14 bases between the two germline ends. Germline CDR1 KGHSH, CDR2 LQKENI. CDR3 protein: CASSPPNFRPNTGELFF. The CDR3 DNA sequence: TGTGCCAGCTCACCGCCGAACTTCCGTCCGAACACCGGGGAGCTGTTTTTT. Full variable domain (remainder filled in from reference TRBV18 and TRBJ2-2): NAGVMQNPRHLVRRRGQEARLRCSPMKGHSHVYWYRQLPEEGLKFMVYLQKENIIDESGMPKERFSAEFPKEGPSILRIQQVVRGDSAAYFCASSPPNFRPNTGELFFGEGSRLTVL.

This chain connects TRBV30 to TRBJ1-5; possible D gene TRBD1, 5 bases. V was pared by 3 bases and J by 6 bases, with 12 bases between. Germline V lookup: CDR1 GTSNPN, CDR2 SVGIG (reference sequence). The CDR3 length is 13 residues. The CDR3 DNA follows: TGTGCCTGGAGGGGGACGAGCGGTCAGCCCCAGCATTTT. This gives the protein CAWRGTSGQPQHF.

The J gene is TRBJ2-7, the V gene TRBV5-4; D might be TRBD2 (6 bases). The CDR3 runs to 14 residues. CDR1 is SGHNT, CDR2 YYREEE, per germline (reference sequence). V was trimmed by 2 bases and J by 6 bases, leaving 15 bases between them. The CDR3: CASSFSGLIFEQYF. CDR3 in DNA: TGTGCCAGCAGCTTTAGCGGACTGATCTTCGAGCAGTACTTC.

The chain joins TRBV7-8 to TRBJ1-2, with D possibly TRBD1 on 5 matching bases. This CDR3 region has 12 residues. Trimming shortened V by 1 base and J by 7 bases, and 7 bases separated the two germline ends. CDR1 and CDR2 (germline): SGHVS, FQNEAQ. CDR3 nucleotide sequence: TGTGCCAGCAGCTTAGTTCAGGGTGGCTACACCTTC. Residues: CASSLVQGGYTF.

The V call is TRBV30, the J call TRBJ1-1; D remains unclear. V lost 0 bases and J 6 bases, leaving 11 bases between the germline ends. This CDR3 has 13 amino acids. Germline V CDR1 and CDR2: GTSNPN, SVGIG (reference sequence). CDR3 in amino acids: CAWSVWGSSEAFF. DNA of the CDR3: TGTGCCTGGAGTGTATGGGGATCATCTGAAGCTTTCTTT.

V and J are TRBV5-4 and TRBJ2-1; D call uncertain. The length of the CDR3 is 12 residues. The V end lost 4 bases, the J end lost 9 bases, and 11 bases lay between the germline ends. The germline V gene encodes CDR1 SGHNT and CDR2 YYREEE (reference sequence). As DNA, the CDR3 is TGTGCCAGCAGCCCCATACACAGTGAGCAGTTCTTC. It specifies CASSPIHSEQFF.

V and J are TRBV19 and TRBJ2-7, with D possibly matching TRBD1 (6 bases). This CDR3 region has 16 residues. The germline V gene has CDR1 LNHDA and CDR2 SQIVND (reference sequence). V gave up 4 bases and J gave up 2 bases, with 18 bases separating them. The CDR3 DNA reads as TGTGCCAGTAGTACCATCGACAGGCCATCTCCCTACGAGCAGTACTTC. Translated, it gives CASSTIDRPSPYEQYF.

This clone was detected once. This rearrangement joins TRBV27 to TRBJ2-3, with 12 bases matching TRBD2. The CDR3 has 16 amino acids. Germline CDR1 is MNHEY and CDR2 is SMNVEV (reference sequence). Unmatched junction bases numbered 4, after V lost 5 bases and J lost 1 base. CDR3 protein: CASSLRTSGGTDTQYF. CDR3 in DNA: TGTGCCAGCAGTCTCCGGACTAGCGGGGGCACAGATACGCAGTATTTT.

The V gene is TRBV18, the J gene TRBJ2-5; D is tentatively TRBD1 or TRBD2 (5 bases each). Looked up from germline, CDR1 is KGHSH and CDR2 is LQKENI. The V gene lost 5 bases and the J gene lost 2 bases, with 9 bases spanning the gap. This CDR3 has 13 amino acids. CDR3: CASSRDGQETQYF. The CDR3 region has the DNA TGTGCCAGCTCAAGGGACGGTCAAGAGACCCAGTACTTC.

The chain has TRBV6-5 and TRBJ2-5, with D perhaps TRBD1 or TRBD2 (6 bases each). Germline CDR1 MNHEY, CDR2 SVGAGI. This CDR3 has 13 amino acids. The V end was cut by 7 bases, the J end by 5 bases, with 14 bases between. The CDR3 sequence is CASNRLGGETQYF. CDR3 nucleotides: TGTGCCAGCAACCGACTCGGGGGCGAGACCCAGTACTTC.

Concerning this clone itself: Other DNA sequences of this sample code for an identical CDR3. The CDR3 region is CASSPGLAGQETQYF. The CDR3, as DNA: TGTGCCAGCAGCCCGGGACTAGCGGGCCAAGAGACCCAGTACTTC. V gene TRBV9 combines with J gene TRBJ2-5; 12 bases align to TRBD2. The CDR3 covers 15 residues. Germline assignment: CDR1 SGDLS and CDR2 YYNGEE. J gave up 1 base and V 4 bases, and 2 bases lay outside the gene matches. The entire variable domain, with the rest obtained from reference TRBV9 and TRBJ2-5, is as follows: DSGVTQTPKHLITATGQRVTLRCSPRSGDLSVYWYQQSLDQGLQFLIQYYNGEERAKGNILERFSAQQFPDLHSELNLSSLELGDSALYFCASSPGLAGQETQYFGPGTRLLVL.

The chain combines TRBV4-1 with TRBJ2-7, with a weak D call TRBD2 (6 bases). This CDR3 has 14 residues. Trimming removed 1 base from V and 3 bases from J, with 10 bases in between. In germline, CDR1 is MGHRA, CDR2 YSYEKL. CDR3 coding DNA: TGCGCCAGCAGCCAAGGGGACTGGGACTACGAGCAGTACTTC. It codes for CASSQGDWDYEQYF.

The chain joins TRBV30 to TRBJ2-3; perhaps TRBD1 as D (6 bases). The CDR3 extends over 15 amino acids. Germline V gives CDR1 GTSNPN, CDR2 SVGIG (reference sequence). V dropped 2 bases and J dropped 6 bases, with 18 bases sitting between them. The CDR3 sequence: CAWSFSQGRTDTQYF. CDR3 bases: TGTGCCTGGAGTTTTTCCCAGGGGCGGACTGATACGCAGTATTTT.

V gene TRBV18 combines with J gene TRBJ1-6; perhaps TRBD1 as D (6 bases). Trimming took 5 bases from V and 7 from J, leaving 15 bases between them. The CDR3 contains 15 residues. Germline V lookup: CDR1 KGHSH, CDR2 LQKENI. The CDR3, as DNA: TGTGCCAGCTCAGGCCAGGGGAAGGGGAATTCACCCCTCCACTTT. Encoded protein: CASSGQGKGNSPLHF. Using reference TRBV18 and TRBJ1-6 for the parts outside the CDR3, the full variable domain is NAGVMQNPRHLVRRRGQEARLRCSPMKGHSHVYWYRQLPEEGLKFMVYLQKENIIDESGMPKERFSAEFPKEGPSILRIQQVVRGDSAAYFCASSGQGKGNSPLHFGNGTRLTVT.

The chain employs TRBV14 and TRBJ1-2; D is uncertain. Trimming pared 1 base from V and 7 bases from J, leaving 7 bases between. The CDR3 is made up of 12 amino acids. Germline-derived CDR1 and CDR2 are SGHDN and FVKESK. The CDR3 region is CASSQAFGGYTF. The CDR3 DNA sequence: TGTGCCAGCAGCCAAGCCTTTGGTGGCTACACCTTC.

The chain carries TRBV25-1 and TRBJ1-5; no clear D gene. There are 12 residues in the CDR3. V was clipped by 7 bases and J by 8 bases, with 12 bases between them. Germline V lookup: CDR1 MGHDK, CDR2 SYGVNS. The CDR3 nucleotides are TGTGCCAGCAATACCCAGGTTGAGCCCCAGCATTTT. Translating it yields CASNTQVEPQHF.

This chain uses TRBV28 with TRBJ1-1, with D possibly being TRBD1 (5 bases). Germline values: CDR1 MDHEN, CDR2 SYDVKM. This CDR3 comprises 12 residues. Between the trimmed V and J ends, which lost 3 bases and 7 bases, there was a span of 9 bases. The CDR3 coding sequence is TGTGCCAGCAGTTTTTGGCAGGGTGAAGCTTTCTTT. This sequence encodes CASSFWQGEAFF.

A single count supports this clone. The genes are TRBV11-2 and TRBJ2-7; D call uncertain. This CDR3 has 14 amino acids. Germline lookup yields CDR1 SGHAT and CDR2 FQNNGV. With 7 bases removed from V and 2 bases from J, the gap between germline ends came to 15 bases. DNA for the CDR3: TGTGCCAGCACCCCCCGTGGCGTTGCCTACGAGCAGTACTTC. Translation gives CASTPRGVAYEQYF.

This rearrangement joins TRBV5-1 to TRBJ2-7, with D possibly matching TRBD1 (5 bases). V was shortened by 0 bases and J by 3 bases, with 13 bases between the two germline ends. This CDR3 is built from 15 residues. Germline V CDR1 and CDR2: SGHRS, YFSETQ. DNA of the CDR3: TGCGCCAGCAGCTTGGATCGGACATCATTCTACGAGCAGTACTTC. This sequence encodes CASSLDRTSFYEQYF. The whole variable domain, remainder taken from reference TRBV5-1 and TRBJ2-7, is KAGVTQTPRYLIKTRGQQVTLSCSPISGHRSVSWYQQTPGQGLQFLFEYFSETQRNKGNFPGRFSGRQFSNSRSEMNVSTLELGDSALYLCASSLDRTSFYEQYFGPGTRLTVT.

The CDR3 nucleotides are TGTGCCAGCAGCCCAGGGAACCAGCCCCAGCATTTT. Translated: CASSPGNQPQHF. This sequence joins TRBV5-6 and TRBJ1-5, with D tentatively TRBD1 (5 bases). Germline CDR1 is SGHDT and CDR2 is YYEEEE. The V gene lost 4 bases and the J gene lost 7 bases, with 9 bases spanning the gap. The CDR3 length is 12 residues.

The rearrangement links TRBV11-2 to TRBJ2-5; no clear D. V lost 8 bases and J 5 bases, leaving 18 bases between the germline ends. CDR3 length equals 14 residues. Per the germline V gene, CDR1 is SGHAT and CDR2 is FQNNGV. This chain's CDR3 is CASRAWSSVETQYF. CDR3 sequence (DNA): TGTGCCAGCCGCGCCTGGTCCAGCGTGGAGACCCAGTACTTC.

About this clone itself: Other DNA sequences in the same sample also yield this CDR3. This rearrangement joins TRBV29-1 to TRBJ2-5; 7 positions match TRBD1. Germline CDR1 and CDR2: SQVTM and ANQGSEA. This CDR3 region has 12 residues. With 6 bases clipped from V and 1 base from J, the junction kept 2 bases outside the gene matches. The CDR3 region has the DNA TGCAGCGTAGACAGGGTCCAAGAGACCCAGTACTTC. This sequence encodes CSVDRVQETQYF.

This chain links TRBV30 with TRBJ1-2; no clear D gene. CDR1 is GTSNPN, CDR2 SVGIG, per germline (reference sequence). Trimming left V 4 bases short and J 5 bases short, with 14 bases between. CDR3 size: 13 residues. CDR3: CAWTSDGLYGYTF. The DNA for the CDR3 is TGTGCCTGGACCTCAGACGGATTATATGGCTACACCTTC.

V usage is TRBV11-1 and J usage is TRBJ1-6, with 7 bases matching TRBD1. J gave up 7 bases and V 5 bases, and 11 bases lay outside the gene matches. CDR1 and CDR2 (germline): SGHAT, FQDESV (reference sequence). The CDR3 covers 16 residues. CDR3 DNA sequence: TGTGCCAGCAGCCTACAGGGGACATGGGGGAATTCACCCCTCCACTTT. Residues: CASSLQGTWGNSPLHF.

Regarding this clone: The same CDR3 arises from other DNA sequences in this sample as well. This chain links TRBV18 with TRBJ2-3; D not resolved. V lost 0 bases and J lost 6, with 7 bases in between. This CDR3 has 13 amino acids. CDR1 is KGHSH and CDR2 is LQKENI in the germline V gene. The CDR3 loop reads CASSPPMADTQYF. CDR3 bases: TGTGCCAGCTCACCACCAATGGCTGATACGCAGTATTTT.

In the case of this clone: Additional DNA sequences in this sample encode the identical CDR3. This rearrangement joins TRBV27 to TRBJ1-4; TRBD1 is a possible D gene (6 bases). Germline V CDR1 and CDR2: MNHEY, SMNVEV (reference sequence). V gave up 3 bases and J gave up 5 bases, with 10 bases separating them. There are 14 residues in the CDR3. CDR3 loop: CASSFGTGNEKLFF. CDR3 bases: TGTGCCAGCAGTTTCGGAACAGGGAATGAAAAACTGTTTTTT.

The rearrangement joins TRBV30 to TRBJ2-7, with D perhaps matching TRBD2 (6 bases). The length of the CDR3 is 14 residues. Germline assignment: CDR1 GTSNPN and CDR2 SVGIG (reference sequence). V was shortened by 2 bases and J by 0 bases, with 11 bases between the two germline ends. CDR3 sequence reads: CAWSSGSFSYEQYF. The CDR3 DNA follows: TGTGCCTGGAGTTCCGGGAGCTTCTCCTACGAGCAGTACTTC.